The 30 T cell receptor beta chains in this list originate from one sample, sequenced in a study of metastatic and nonmetastatic thyroid tumors. TCRdb re-processed the PCR reads through MiXCR. The data hold tens of thousands of clones, with roughly an eighth observed a single time. Before thyroid surgery, none of the patients had received any treatment. Sequences were obtained from blood. All receptors come from a female donor with papillary thyroid cancer or a benign thyroid nodule (not recorded which). Some clones in this sample may be carry-over from other donors' samples.

Note on this clone: A read error may be the cause here, since a much bigger clone is one base away. The chain is built from TRBV12-3 or TRBV12-4 and TRBJ1-1; 8 bases fit TRBD1. The CDR3 loop spans 14 amino acids. J gave up 4 bases and V 4 bases, and 5 bases lay outside the gene matches. This CDR3 reads CASSSTGDVTEAFF. The CDR3 DNA sequence: TGTGCCAGCAGTTCGACAGGGGACGTCACTGAAGCTTTCTTT.

In its sample, this clone was seen many times. This could be a read error, since a much larger clone is one nucleotide away. This CDR3 is missing its conserved last phenylalanine or tryptophan, likely due to a read error. The rearrangement links TRBV20-1 to TRBJ2-3; 9 bases are shared with TRBD1. The CDR3 is made up of 15 amino acids. V was clipped by 0 bases and J by 5 bases; unmatched bases: 6. Germline V gives CDR1 DFQATT, CDR2 SNEGSKA (reference sequence). The CDR3 region has the DNA TGCAGTGCTAGAGAGGACAGGGGCCATCAAGATACGCAGTATCTT. The encoded protein is CSAREDRGHQDTQYL.

V and J are TRBV4-1 and TRBJ1-5, with no clear D. Germline V gene lookup returns CDR1 MGHRA and CDR2 YSYEKL. V lost 1 base to trimming and J lost 3 bases, with 4 bases between them. The CDR3 consists of 13 residues. CDR3: CASSQVHNQPQHF. CDR3 bases: TGCGCCAGCAGCCAAGTTCACAATCAGCCCCAGCATTTT.

This clone was seen repeatedly, ten times or more. The genes are TRBV18 and TRBJ1-1; weak D call: TRBD1 (5 bases). Trimming shortened V by 1 base and J by 3 bases, and 9 bases separated the two germline ends. Per germline, CDR1 KGHSH and CDR2 LQKENI. CDR3 length: 14 amino acids. CDR3 DNA sequence: TGTGCCAGCTCACCACTCAGAGGGGACACTGAAGCTTTCTTT. It encodes CASSPLRGDTEAFF.

The sample holds many counts of this clone. The chain employs TRBV5-1 and TRBJ2-2; D might be TRBD2 (7 bases). CDR1 SGHRS and CDR2 YFSETQ come from the germline V gene. The V and J ends lost 6 bases and 2 bases respectively, with 14 bases between them. The CDR3 covers 15 residues. DNA of the CDR3: TGCGCCAGCAATTTGGGGGGGGCTAACACCGGGGAGCTGTTTTTT. Amino acid sequence: CASNLGGANTGELFF.

This clone was detected many times. V usage is TRBV30 and J usage is TRBJ1-4, with 11 nucleotides matching TRBD1. The germline V gene has CDR1 GTSNPN and CDR2 SVGIG (reference sequence). This CDR3 has 15 residues. Trimming took 0 bases from V and 5 from J; bases not matched to a gene: 2. The CDR3 region has the DNA TGTGCCTGGAGTGTACGGGACAGGGGGAATGAAAAACTGTTTTTT. Residues: CAWSVRDRGNEKLFF.

This clone was seen repeatedly, ten times or more. The gene calls are TRBV27 and TRBJ2-1; no reliable D call. The germline V gene has CDR1 MNHEY and CDR2 SMNVEV (reference sequence). V was shortened by 3 bases and J by 10 bases, with 16 bases between the two germline ends. The CDR3 contains 14 residues. Here the CDR3 reads CASSFGGLYAEQFF. The CDR3 bases are TGTGCCAGCAGTTTCGGCGGCCTTTACGCGGAGCAGTTCTTC.

This clone has ten or more counts. The V call is TRBV28, the J call TRBJ1-2; 8 bases align to TRBD1. The CDR3 consists of 12 residues. The junction had 5 bases not matched to a gene; V was cut back by 6 bases and J by 8 bases. CDR1 and CDR2 from the germline V gene are MDHEN and SYDVKM. The DNA for the CDR3 is TGTGCCAGCAGCCCTTACAGGGGGGGCTACACCTTC. It encodes CASSPYRGGYTF.

This clone has a count of ten or more. The genes are TRBV20-1 and TRBJ1-6; D call uncertain. The CDR3 length is 15 residues. Germline V lookup: CDR1 DFQATT, CDR2 SNEGSKA (reference sequence). V lost 5 bases, J lost 0 bases, and 11 bases lay in between. The DNA of the CDR3 is TGCAGTGCTGGCGCCCGTGCCTCCTATAATTCACCCCTCCACTTT. Its translation is CSAGARASYNSPLHF.

This clone was seen ten or more times. The chain uses TRBV5-5 and TRBJ2-7, with 11 bases aligning to TRBD2. The CDR3 consists of 19 residues. CDR1 and CDR2 from the germline V gene are SGHKS and YYEKEE (reference sequence). The V and J ends lost 3 bases and 7 bases, in that order; junction bases with no gene match: 21. CDR3 residues: CASSSGGVLAGGLGKEQYF. DNA of the CDR3: TGTGCCAGCAGCTCCGGAGGTGTGCTAGCGGGAGGATTGGGTAAGGAGCAGTACTTC.

This clone was counted many times. This sequence joins TRBV2 and TRBJ1-1, with unresolved D. The CDR3 has 13 amino acids. Germline V lookup: CDR1 SNHLY, CDR2 FYNNEI. V was clipped by 8 bases and J by 2 bases, with 12 bases between them. The CDR3 loop reads CASRVGGNTEAFF. The DNA for the CDR3 is TGTGCCAGCCGTGTAGGCGGAAACACTGAAGCTTTCTTT.

This sequence joins TRBV13 and TRBJ2-7; the match to TRBD2 covers 8 bases. The V gene end was trimmed by 10 bases and the J gene end by 5 bases; junction bases not matched to a gene: 19. Germline V gives CDR1 PRHDT, CDR2 FYEKMQ (reference sequence). The CDR3 spans 16 residues. The CDR3 reads CAIIPEGGLGLHEQYF. The CDR3, as DNA: TGTGCCATCATCCCTGAAGGGGGACTAGGTCTCCACGAGCAGTACTTC.

This chain joins TRBV2 and TRBJ2-3; tentatively, D is TRBD2 (6 bases). CDR3 size: 14 residues. Looked up from germline, CDR1 is SNHLY and CDR2 is FYNNEI. The V end was cut by 7 bases, the J end by 2 bases, with 13 bases between. This CDR3 reads CASILGGPTDTQYF. CDR3 in DNA: TGTGCCAGCATCCTCGGGGGTCCCACAGATACGCAGTATTTT.

The table lists this clone with many counts. This chain links TRBV7-3 with TRBJ2-3; possible D gene TRBD2, 6 bases. The V end was cut by 3 bases, the J end by 0 bases, with 10 bases between. Germline CDR1 SGHTA, CDR2 FQGTGA. The CDR3 extends over 15 amino acids. CDR3 loop: CASSLGGTSTDTQYF. The DNA for the CDR3 is TGTGCCAGCAGCTTGGGTGGGACTAGCACAGATACGCAGTATTTT.

This clone was seen at least ten times. The rearrangement joins TRBV11-2 to TRBJ2-2; 8 bases line up with TRBD1. Germline lookup yields CDR1 SGHAT and CDR2 FQNNGV. J was trimmed by 7 bases and V by 6 bases; bases with no gene match: 10. The length of the CDR3 is 15 residues. The CDR3 sequence: CASRRPGGRIGELFF. The DNA for the CDR3 is TGTGCCAGCAGACGCCCAGGGGGCAGGATCGGGGAGCTGTTTTTT.

This clone was seen ten or more times. The rearrangement uses TRBV6-1 and TRBJ2-7; D is possibly TRBD1 or TRBD2 (5 bases each). The V gene's germline CDR1 is MNHNS and CDR2 SASEGT. The CDR3 has 15 residues. V lost 6 bases, J lost 0 bases, and 15 bases lay in between. The CDR3 region is CASREPGRSSYEQYF. CDR3 DNA sequence: TGTGCCAGCAGGGAACCGGGACGTAGCTCCTACGAGCAGTACTTC.

This clone was observed at least ten times. The CDR3: CASSSRLAGYLSEQFF. CDR3 nucleotide sequence: TGCGCCAGCAGCTCCCGGCTAGCGGGTTACCTGAGTGAGCAGTTCTTC. This sequence joins TRBV5-1 and TRBJ2-1; the match to TRBD2 covers 8 bases. The CDR3 sequence is 16 residues long. CDR1 and CDR2 from the germline V gene are SGHRS and YFSETQ. V shed 3 bases, J shed 9 bases, and the junction held 14 bases outside the gene matches.

This clone showed up just a few times. V is TRBV20-1 and J is TRBJ1-5; tentative D call: TRBD1 (6 bases). Trimming shortened V by 1 base and J by 4 bases, and 11 bases separated the two germline ends. This CDR3 spans 14 amino acids. CDR1 is DFQATT, CDR2 SNEGSKA, per germline (reference sequence). For the CDR3, the DNA is TGCAGTGCTAGAGGGGGGCAGTGTAATCAGCCCCAGCATTTT. Translating gives CSARGGQCNQPQHF.

This clone was seen ten or more times. This chain connects TRBV7-9 to TRBJ1-3, with unresolved D. Germline V lookup: CDR1 SEHNR, CDR2 FQNEAQ (reference sequence). The CDR3 contains 15 residues. Trimming cost V 5 bases and J 3 bases, with 14 bases left between them. In DNA, the CDR3 is TGTGCCAGCAGCCCCAGCGGTCAGGATGGAAACACCATATATTTT. Protein product: CASSPSGQDGNTIYF.

The table lists this clone with many counts. The gene calls are TRBV7-8 and TRBJ1-1; weak D call: TRBD1 (5 bases). This CDR3 has 12 amino acids. Trimming shortened V by 5 bases and J by 11 bases, and 15 bases separated the two germline ends. Germline assignment: CDR1 SGHVS and CDR2 FQNEAQ. The CDR3 coding sequence is TGTGCCAGCAGCCCGGACGGGACCTGGGCTTTCTTT. Translation gives CASSPDGTWAFF.

This clone has at least ten counts. J is TRBJ2-2 and V is TRBV30; D unclear. CDR3 length: 13 amino acids. The V gene's germline CDR1 is GTSNPN and CDR2 SVGIG (reference sequence). The V end was cut by 6 bases, the J end by 1 base, with 9 bases between. The CDR3 DNA is TGTGCCTGCCACGACCGGAACACCGGGGAGCTGTTTTTT. Residues: CACHDRNTGELFF.

In this sample, this clone turned up many times. This sample also contains other DNA sequences that code for the same CDR3. This chain joins TRBV6-2 or TRBV6-3 and TRBJ2-1; D is ambiguous. Trimming pared 6 bases from V and 5 bases from J, leaving 5 bases between. The V gene's germline CDR1 is MNHEY and CDR2 SVGEGT. The CDR3 spans 11 residues. DNA for the CDR3: TGTGCCAGCAGCCCACACAATGAGCAGTTCTTC. It is translated as CASSPHNEQFF.

This clone was seen at least ten times. In the same sample, other DNA sequences code for this CDR3. The chain couples TRBV10-2 to TRBJ2-7, with D possibly matching TRBD2 (6 bases). Germline CDR1 is WSHSY and CDR2 is SAAADI. V gave up 10 bases and J gave up 0 bases, with 19 bases separating them. This CDR3 has 15 amino acids. CDR3 sequence: CATEMPGLGSYEQYF. DNA of the CDR3: TGCGCCACCGAAATGCCGGGACTTGGCTCCTACGAGCAGTACTTC.

This clone is a singleton in its sample. Germline and junction disagree at one end, which may indicate a read error. V gene TRBV30 combines with J gene TRBJ1-6, with 7 nucleotides matching TRBD1. Per the germline V gene, CDR1 is GTSNPN and CDR2 is SVGIG (reference sequence). The CDR3 has 13 residues. In nucleotides, the CDR3 is TGTGCCTGGAGCCGGAACAGGGGTTCACCCATCCACTTT. Protein: CAWSRNRGSPIHF.

This clone was counted at least ten times. This chain links TRBV10-3 with TRBJ2-1; 11 nucleotides match TRBD2. CDR1 is ENHRY, CDR2 SYGVKD, per germline. V shed 6 bases and J 9 bases; nucleotides not matched to a gene: 13. The CDR3 extends over 16 amino acids. CDR3 nucleotide sequence: TGTGCCATCAGAGAACTTCTAGCGGGGGGCTCGGTTGAGCAGTTCTTC. Translated, it gives CAIRELLAGGSVEQFF.

The sample holds many counts of this clone. The J gene is TRBJ2-1, the V gene TRBV3-1; 8 nucleotides align to TRBD2. This CDR3 is built from 17 residues. CDR1 and CDR2 (germline): LGHDT, YNNKEL (reference sequence). V gave up 2 bases and J gave up 0 bases; unmatched junction bases: 6. The CDR3 coding sequence is TGTGCCAGCAGCCAAATGCGGGAGGTGGGCTCCTACAATGAGCAGTTCTTC. It codes for CASSQMREVGSYNEQFF.

This clone was seen repeatedly, ten times or more. The rearrangement uses TRBV6-5 and TRBJ2-3; TRBD2 aligns across 11 bases. The CDR3 contains 17 residues. Losses at the gene ends were 3 bases for V and 6 bases for J; bases not matched to a gene: 11. Germline V lookup: CDR1 MNHEY, CDR2 SVGAGI. The CDR3 coding sequence is TGTGCCAGCAGTTATGGCCCCTTAGCGGGAGGGCGTGATACGCAGTATTTT. Translating it yields CASSYGPLAGGRDTQYF.

The chain is built from TRBV27 and TRBJ2-7, with no clear D. Germline V CDR1 and CDR2: MNHEY, SMNVEV (reference sequence). The CDR3 length is 14 residues. V was cut by 3 bases and J by 0 bases, with 9 bases left in between. CDR3 in amino acids: CASSFTANSYEQYF. CDR3 bases: TGTGCCAGCAGTTTTACCGCTAACTCCTACGAGCAGTACTTC.

This clone was seen repeatedly, ten times or more. The rearrangement joins TRBV5-4 to TRBJ2-7; weak D call: TRBD2 (5 bases). Germline V gene data show CDR1 as SGHNT and CDR2 as YYREEE (reference sequence). The CDR3 is made up of 15 amino acids. Trimming shortened V by 2 bases and J by 0 bases, and 12 bases separated the two germline ends. Written as DNA, the CDR3 is TGTGCCAGCAGCTTTAGCGTGACGAGCTCCTACGAGCAGTACTTC. Translating gives CASSFSVTSSYEQYF.

This chain joins TRBV30 and TRBJ2-7; D gene ambiguous. The V gene's germline CDR1 is GTSNPN and CDR2 SVGIG (reference sequence). The length of the CDR3 is 13 residues. Trimming shortened V by 0 bases and J by 7 bases, and 13 bases separated the two germline ends. The CDR3 loop reads CAWSVGSPAEQYF. In DNA, the CDR3 is TGTGCCTGGAGTGTAGGCTCGCCCGCGGAGCAGTACTTC.